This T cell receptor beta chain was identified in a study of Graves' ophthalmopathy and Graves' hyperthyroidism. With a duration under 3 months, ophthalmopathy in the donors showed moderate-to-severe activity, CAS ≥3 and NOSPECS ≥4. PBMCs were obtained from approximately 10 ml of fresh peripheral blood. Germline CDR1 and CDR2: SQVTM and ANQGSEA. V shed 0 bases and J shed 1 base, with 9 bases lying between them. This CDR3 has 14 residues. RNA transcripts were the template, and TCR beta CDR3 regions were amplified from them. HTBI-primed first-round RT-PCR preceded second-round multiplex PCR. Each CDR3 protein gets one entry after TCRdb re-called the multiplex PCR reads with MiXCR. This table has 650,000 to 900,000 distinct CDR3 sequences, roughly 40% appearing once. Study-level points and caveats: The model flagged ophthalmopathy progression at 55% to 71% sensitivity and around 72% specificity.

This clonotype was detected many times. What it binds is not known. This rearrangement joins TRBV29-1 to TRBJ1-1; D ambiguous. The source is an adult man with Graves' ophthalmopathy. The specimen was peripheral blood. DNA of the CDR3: TGCAGCGTTGAAGATAGTACCAGGAACACTGAAGCTTTCTTT. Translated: CSVEDSTRNTEAFF.